Listed here are 24 T cell receptor beta chains from one sample, sequenced in a study of PD-1 blockade in classical Hodgkin lymphoma. Data came from immunoSEQ multiplex PCR; TCRdb stores just in-frame clones and leaves some out. There are tens of thousands of clones in the sample; roughly 78% occur only once, and roughly 10% lies in the top ten. As to time point: cycle 4 day 1 (C4D1), after more than 5 weeks of nivolumab. All patients relapsed after autologous stem cell transplantation, and brentuximab vedotin exposure varied. The sequences come from peripheral blood mononuclear cells (PBMCs), collected before the fourth cycle of nivolumab. These receptor sequences come from a human donor with classical Hodgkin lymphoma.

This chain joins TRBV7-9 and TRBJ2-5; D remains unclear. The V gene's germline CDR1 is SEHNR and CDR2 FQNEAQ (reference sequence). This CDR3 contains 15 residues. V lost 3 bases, J lost 0 bases, and 11 bases lay in between. The CDR3 is CASSFRPTYQETQYF. The CDR3 DNA follows: TGTGCCAGCAGCTTCCGCCCTACGTACCAAGAGACCCAGTACTTC.

The CDR3 loop is CAISDGVQETQYF. As DNA, the CDR3 is TGTGCCATCAGTGATGGGGTCCAAGAGACCCAGTACTTC. The chain has TRBV10-3 and TRBJ2-5, with D unclear. Trimming stripped 3 bases from V and 1 base from J, with 6 bases between. The germline V gene has CDR1 ENHRY and CDR2 SYGVKD. This CDR3 region has 13 residues.

This clone was observed a few times. The CDR3 protein is CASSLSRQGANYGYTF. The CDR3, as DNA: TGCGCCAGCAGCTTGTCTAGACAGGGGGCTAACTATGGCTACACCTTC. The chain combines TRBV5-1 with TRBJ1-2, with 9 bases fitting TRBD1. The junction had 4 bases not matched to a gene; V was cut back by 1 base and J by 0 bases. The V gene's germline CDR1 is SGHRS and CDR2 YFSETQ. CDR3 length equals 16 residues.

In its sample, this clone was seen a few times. CDR3 nucleotides: TGTGCCAGCTCACCACCCGGAGGGTTGGGCTACACCTTC. This gives the protein CASSPPGGLGYTF. V and J are TRBV18 and TRBJ1-2; unclear D gene. Germline CDR1 reads KGHSH; CDR2 reads LQKENI. The length of the CDR3 is 13 residues. V was cut by 0 bases and J by 8 bases, with 10 bases left in between. Drawing the rest from reference TRBV18 and TRBJ1-2, the complete variable domain is NAGVMQNPRHLVRRRGQEARLRCSPMKGHSHVYWYRQLPEEGLKFMVYLQKENIIDESGMPKERFSAEFPKEGPSILRIQQVVRGDSAAYFCASSPPGGLGYTFGSGTRLTVV.

The chain carries TRBV18 and TRBJ1-1; D remains unclear. Trimming took 3 bases from V and 8 from J, leaving 7 bases between them. CDR1 is KGHSH, CDR2 LQKENI, per germline. The CDR3 consists of 11 residues. As DNA, the CDR3 is TGTGCCAGCTCACCCTCCTTAGAAGCTTTCTTT. Protein sequence: CASSPSLEAFF.

V usage is TRBV6-5 and J usage is TRBJ2-2; weak D call: TRBD2 (5 bases). The V gene lost 7 bases and the J gene lost 6 bases, with 9 bases spanning the gap. This CDR3 contains 12 residues. The germline V gene encodes CDR1 MNHEY and CDR2 SVGAGI. The DNA for the CDR3 is TGTGCCAGCAACCGGGGTTCCGGGGAGCTGTTTTTT. Residues: CASNRGSGELFF.

The count of this clone is one. The chain recombines TRBV29-1 with TRBJ2-3, with D tentatively TRBD1 or TRBD2 (6 bases each). This CDR3 contains 14 residues. V lost 3 bases to trimming and J lost 1 base, with 11 bases between them. Per the germline V gene, CDR1 is SQVTM and CDR2 is ANQGSEA. CDR3 protein: CSVDGGAGTDTQYF. As DNA, the CDR3 is TGCAGCGTTGACGGGGGCGCTGGCACAGATACGCAGTATTTT.

This clone was found a few times. The chain couples TRBV6-5 to TRBJ1-6; D gene uncertain. Germline V gene lookup returns CDR1 MNHEY and CDR2 SVGAGI. The CDR3 has 12 residues. V lost 6 bases and J 10 bases, leaving 10 bases between the germline ends. CDR3 amino acids: CASSSGESPLHF. The DNA for the CDR3 is TGTGCCAGCAGCTCTGGGGAATCACCCCTCCACTTT.

The CDR3 spells CASVGEASLETQYF. The CDR3 nucleotides are TGTGCCAGCGTAGGTGAGGCTAGCCTAGAGACCCAGTACTTC. The chain combines TRBV6-6 with TRBJ2-5, with D possibly being TRBD2 (5 bases). The CDR3 has 14 residues. V shed 8 bases and J shed 4 bases, with 17 bases lying between them. Germline values: CDR1 MNHNY, CDR2 SVGAGI (reference sequence).

The chain recombines TRBV5-1 with TRBJ2-7; 9 nucleotides line up with TRBD1. Germline V gene lookup returns CDR1 SGHRS and CDR2 YFSETQ. V lost 4 bases, J lost 11 bases, and 7 bases stayed unmatched. This CDR3 spans 12 amino acids. In nucleotides, the CDR3 is TGCGCCAGCAGCGCCGGGACAGGGCGGGAGTACTTC. Residues: CASSAGTGREYF.

The rearrangement uses TRBV2 and TRBJ2-2; 10 bases are shared with TRBD2. Germline CDR1 SNHLY, CDR2 FYNNEI. The CDR3 loop spans 15 amino acids. The V and J ends lost 4 bases and 4 bases, in that order; junction bases with no gene match: 3. Written as DNA, the CDR3 is TGTGCCAGCAGTGCACTAGCGGGAACCACCGGGGAGCTGTTTTTT. This translates into CASSALAGTTGELFF.

The chain employs TRBV2 and TRBJ1-4, with 8 positions matching TRBD1. CDR1 is SNHLY, CDR2 FYNNEI, per germline. This CDR3 is built from 17 residues. J was trimmed by 1 base and V by 6 bases; bases with no gene match: 10. The CDR3 reads CASRLGQGDLTNEKLFF. Here the CDR3 DNA reads TGTGCCAGCAGGCTCGGACAGGGAGACCTAACTAATGAAAAACTGTTTTTT. The full variable domain, rest sourced from reference TRBV2 and TRBJ1-4, is EPEVTQTPSHQVTQMGQEVILRCVPISNHLYFYWYRQILGQKVEFLVSFYNNEISEKSEIFDDQFSVERPDGSNFTLKIRSTKLEDSAMYFCASRLGQGDLTNEKLFFGSGTQLSVL.

The rearrangement uses TRBV11-3 and TRBJ2-2; D not certain. Trimming left V 8 bases short and J 5 bases short, with 12 bases between. This CDR3 contains 13 residues. Germline V lookup: CDR1 SGHNT, CDR2 YENEEA. The CDR3 DNA reads TGTGCCAGCTCCGAGACGAGGACCGGGGAGCTGTTTTTT. Translating gives CASSETRTGELFF. The variable domain in full, with the rest retrieved from reference TRBV11-3 and TRBJ2-2, is EAGVVQSPRYKIIEKKQPVAFWCNPISGHNTLYWYLQNLGQGPELLIRYENEEAVDDSQLPKDRFSAERLKGVDSTLKIQPAELGDSAVYLCASSETRTGELFFGEGSRLTVL.

The CDR3 coding sequence is TGTGCCAGCAGTTACTACCCGGGACAGTCGAATGAAAAACTGTTTTTT. Translated: CASSYYPGQSNEKLFF. The V gene is TRBV6-5, the J gene TRBJ1-4; 7 nucleotides match TRBD1. The junction had 7 bases not matched to a gene; V was cut back by 1 base and J by 5 bases. The CDR3 runs to 16 residues. Germline CDR1 is MNHEY and CDR2 is SVGAGI.

The chain joins TRBV7-9 to TRBJ1-6, with D hard to call. V lost 3 bases, J lost 8 bases, and 11 bases lay in between. The CDR3 is 14 amino acids. The germline CDR1 and CDR2 sequences are SEHNR and FQNEAQ (reference sequence). The CDR3 spells CASSFSLGDSPLHF. DNA of the CDR3: TGTGCCAGCAGCTTCAGTTTGGGTGATTCACCCCTCCACTTT. The variable domain in full, with the rest retrieved from reference TRBV7-9 and TRBJ1-6, is DTGVSQNPRHKITKRGQNVTFRCDPISEHNRLYWYRQTLGQGPEFLTYFQNEAQLEKSRLLSDRFSAERPKGSFSTLEIQRTEQGDSAMYLCASSFSLGDSPLHFGNGTRLTVT.

V gene TRBV7-9 combines with J gene TRBJ1-2; tentative D call: TRBD1 (5 bases). The germline V gene has CDR1 SEHNR and CDR2 FQNEAQ (reference sequence). The CDR3 has 13 amino acids. Trimming left V 4 bases short and J 5 bases short, with 11 bases between. Written as DNA, the CDR3 is TGTGCCAGCAGCTCCCGGGACTTTTATGGCTACACCTTC. Amino acids: CASSSRDFYGYTF.

The chain is built from TRBV19 and TRBJ2-7; TRBD2 might be the D (6 bases). The CDR3 length is 16 residues. V was clipped by 3 bases and J by 2 bases, with 17 bases between them. The germline V gene encodes CDR1 LNHDA and CDR2 SQIVND (reference sequence). CDR3 in amino acids: CASSIDPDGGAYEQYF. For the CDR3, the DNA is TGTGCCAGTAGTATCGACCCGGACGGGGGTGCCTACGAGCAGTACTTC.

The chain couples TRBV10-3 to TRBJ2-7; 7 positions agree with TRBD1. V was clipped by 0 bases and J by 4 bases; unmatched bases: 3. The germline gives CDR1 ENHRY, CDR2 SYGVKD. This CDR3 is 14 amino acids long. CDR3: CAISESGTAYEQYF. The DNA of the CDR3 is TGTGCCATCAGTGAGTCGGGGACAGCTTACGAGCAGTACTTC.

The chain carries TRBV18 and TRBJ2-3, with D hard to call. The CDR3 loop spans 13 amino acids. From germline, CDR1 is KGHSH and CDR2 LQKENI. V was clipped by 2 bases and J by 7 bases, with 10 bases between them. Written as DNA, the CDR3 is TGTGCCAGCTCACCAGGACCTACTCATACGCAGTATTTT. This translates into CASSPGPTHTQYF.

The V call is TRBV10-3, the J call TRBJ1-1; TRBD1 agrees at 9 bases. Germline V gene lookup returns CDR1 ENHRY and CDR2 SYGVKD. This CDR3 has 13 amino acids. J was trimmed by 4 bases and V by 7 bases; bases with no gene match: 4. The CDR3 reads CAITRQGGTEAFF. CDR3 DNA sequence: TGTGCCATCACCCGACAGGGGGGCACTGAAGCTTTCTTT.

The chain employs TRBV18 and TRBJ2-1, with 9 bases identical to TRBD2. The J segment lost 5 bases and the V segment lost 3 bases, leaving 5 bases of the junction unmatched. This CDR3 region has 15 residues. CDR1 and CDR2 (germline): KGHSH, LQKENI. The CDR3, as DNA: TGTGCCAGCTCACCCGGACTAGCGTTTGACAATGAGCAGTTCTTC. As protein: CASSPGLAFDNEQFF.

The chain couples TRBV7-2 to TRBJ1-1; D not certain. Germline loops: CDR1 SGHTA, CDR2 FQGNSA. This CDR3 contains 14 residues. Trimming stripped 3 bases from V and 5 bases from J, with 13 bases between. CDR3 sequence reads: CASSFLGGRTEAFF. The CDR3 coding sequence is TGTGCCAGCAGCTTTCTCGGAGGGAGGACTGAAGCTTTCTTT.

This clone came up once. V and J are TRBV19 and TRBJ2-7; D not certain. The CDR3 covers 15 residues. Trimming took 0 bases from V and 6 from J, leaving 15 bases between them. Germline CDR1 reads LNHDA; CDR2 reads SQIVND (reference sequence). The CDR3 DNA is TGTGCCAGTAGTATAGATGACTTTCGTGGTACCGAGCAGTACTTC. This translates into CASSIDDFRGTEQYF.

This clone showed up just a few times. This chain uses TRBV27 with TRBJ1-5, with D unclear. The CDR3 sequence is 13 residues long. Trimming shortened V by 2 bases and J by 5 bases, and 7 bases separated the two germline ends. The germline V gene encodes CDR1 MNHEY and CDR2 SMNVEV (reference sequence). The CDR3 here is CASSLGRDQPQHF. The CDR3 DNA is TGTGCCAGCAGTTTAGGCAGAGATCAGCCCCAGCATTTT.